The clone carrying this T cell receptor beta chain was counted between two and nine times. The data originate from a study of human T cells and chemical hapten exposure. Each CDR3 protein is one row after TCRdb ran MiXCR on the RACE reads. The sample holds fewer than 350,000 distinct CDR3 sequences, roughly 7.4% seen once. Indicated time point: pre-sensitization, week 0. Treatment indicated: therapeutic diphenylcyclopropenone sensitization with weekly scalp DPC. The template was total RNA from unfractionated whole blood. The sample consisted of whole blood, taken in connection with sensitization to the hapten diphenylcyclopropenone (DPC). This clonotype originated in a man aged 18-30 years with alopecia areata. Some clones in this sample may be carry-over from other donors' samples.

The CDR3 coding sequence is TGTGCCATCAGTGCCGGGACTGCGAACACCGGGGAGCTGTTTTTT. It is translated as CAISAGTANTGELFF. This chain joins TRBV10-3 and TRBJ2-2, with D maybe TRBD2 (6 bases). CDR1 is ENHRY, CDR2 SYGVKD, per germline. The CDR3 totals 15 residues. Trimming removed 4 bases from V and 0 bases from J, with 9 bases in between.